Presented here are 32 T cell receptor beta chains from one specimen sequenced in a study of T cells in Graves' hyperthyroidism and ophthalmopathy. There were TCR beta CDR3 regions amplified from RNA transcripts. A first-round RT-PCR of the TCR CDR3 used the HTBI primer set. TCRdb reanalysed the multiplex PCR reads using MiXCR and keeps one entry per CDR3 protein. The sample holds around 290,000 distinct CDR3 sequences, roughly 15% seen once. Sequencing used blood. Receptor source: a woman aged 40 to 49 with Graves' hyperthyroidism.

The chain has TRBV5-1 and TRBJ2-5; D is perhaps TRBD2 (6 bases). The CDR3 is 15 amino acids. Germline V CDR1 and CDR2: SGHRS, YFSETQ. V lost 5 bases, J lost 4 bases, and 18 bases lay in between. The CDR3 sequence: CASRRGTQGGETQYF. The CDR3 DNA follows: TGCGCCAGCAGGCGCGGGACTCAGGGAGGAGAGACCCAGTACTTC.

V usage is TRBV19 and J usage is TRBJ1-1; D remains ambiguous. V lost 0 bases to trimming and J lost 0 bases, with 11 bases between them. From germline, CDR1 is LNHDA and CDR2 SQIVND (reference sequence). The CDR3 has 16 residues. CDR3: CASSIDHQVLNTEAFF. The CDR3 bases are TGTGCCAGTAGTATAGATCATCAGGTATTGAACACTGAAGCTTTCTTT.

In this sample, this clonotype turned up many times. The gene calls are TRBV18 and TRBJ2-3; 7 bases line up with TRBD2. The trim removed 10 bases at V and 3 bases at J, leaving 7 bases unmatched. This CDR3 region has 13 residues. Germline CDR1 reads KGHSH; CDR2 reads LQKENI. CDR3 protein: CANAGERTDTQYF. The CDR3 DNA reads TGTGCCAACGCGGGAGAGCGAACAGATACGCAGTATTTT. Complete variable domain (other parts from reference TRBV18 and TRBJ2-3): NAGVMQNPRHLVRRRGQEARLRCSPMKGHSHVYWYRQLPEEGLKFMVYLQKENIIDESGMPKERFSAEFPKEGPSILRIQQVVRGDSAAYFCANAGERTDTQYFGPGTRLTVL.

This clonotype was observed many times. The CDR3 region has the DNA TGCAGTGCTAGGCTACCTGGCGGGAGGGCCACAGATACGCAGTATTTT. Translated: CSARLPGGRATDTQYF. The V and J genes are TRBV20-1 and TRBJ2-3; 9 bases are shared with TRBD2. This CDR3 region has 16 residues. The germline V gene has CDR1 DFQATT and CDR2 SNEGSKA (reference sequence). With V trimmed by 3 bases and J by 2 bases, 9 bases remained unmatched.

Many counts were recorded for this clonotype. V gene TRBV7-9 combines with J gene TRBJ2-3; TRBD2 matches 13 bases. The junction had 4 bases not matched to a gene; V was cut back by 5 bases and J by 2 bases. The CDR3 is 16 residues long. Germline assignment: CDR1 SEHNR and CDR2 FQNEAQ (reference sequence). CDR3 residues: CASSTGLAGATDTQYF. The CDR3 coding sequence is TGTGCCAGCAGCACCGGACTAGCGGGAGCCACAGATACGCAGTATTTT.

This clonotype was picked up many times. The chain is built from TRBV2 and TRBJ2-7; the match to TRBD1 covers 8 bases. The CDR3 extends over 15 amino acids. The germline CDR1 and CDR2 sequences are SNHLY and FYNNEI. J gave up 3 bases and V 5 bases, and 9 bases lay outside the gene matches. The CDR3 sequence: CASSPGGVGLYEQYF. In DNA form, the CDR3 reads TGTGCCAGCAGTCCAGGGGGCGTCGGTCTCTACGAGCAGTACTTC.

The table lists this clonotype with many counts. The chain recombines TRBV6-6 with TRBJ2-1, with D unresolved. Trimming took off 0 bases at V and 6 bases at J, with 6 bases between the two ends. Germline V gene data show CDR1 as MNHNY and CDR2 as SVGAGI (reference sequence). This CDR3 has 13 residues. CDR3 DNA sequence: TGTGCCAGCAGTTACTCTATTCGCAATGAGCAGTTCTTC. Its protein product is CASSYSIRNEQFF.

This clonotype was counted at least ten times. V gene TRBV3-1 combines with J gene TRBJ2-7; D perhaps matches TRBD2 (5 bases). CDR1 LGHDT and CDR2 YNNKEL come from the germline V gene (reference sequence). The CDR3 totals 11 residues. V lost 11 bases and J 0 bases, leaving 8 bases between the germline ends. The CDR3 sequence is CAPAGSYEQYF. The CDR3 coding sequence is TGTGCCCCGGCGGGCTCCTACGAGCAGTACTTC.

This clonotype was picked up many times. The CDR3 spells CASSYYSYNEQFF. The CDR3, as DNA: TGTGCCAGCAGCTACTACTCCTACAATGAGCAGTTCTTC. The chain is built from TRBV7-8 and TRBJ2-1; D is unresolved. V dropped 4 bases and J dropped 0 bases, with 4 bases sitting between them. Germline values: CDR1 SGHVS, CDR2 FQNEAQ. The CDR3 is 13 residues long. The full variable domain, its missing parts supplied by reference TRBV7-8 and TRBJ2-1, is GAGVSQSPRYKVAKRGQDVALRCDPISGHVSLFWYQQALGQGPEFLTYFQNEAQLDKSGLPSDRFFAERPEGSVSTLKIQRTQQEDSAVYLCASSYYSYNEQFFGPGTRLTVL.

This clonotype was counted at least ten times. The chain recombines TRBV2 with TRBJ1-3, with 9 bases lining up with TRBD1. The V gene end was trimmed by 6 bases and the J gene end by 0 bases; junction bases not matched to a gene: 3. The germline gives CDR1 SNHLY, CDR2 FYNNEI. This CDR3 has 15 amino acids. The CDR3 is CASRDRGYSGNTIYF. In nucleotides, the CDR3 is TGTGCCAGCAGGGACAGGGGTTACTCTGGAAACACCATATATTTT.

This clonotype was detected ten times or more. The gene calls are TRBV7-9 and TRBJ1-3, with D uncertain. The CDR3 contains 14 residues. Per germline, CDR1 SEHNR and CDR2 FQNEAQ (reference sequence). V was cut by 1 base and J by 3 bases, with 7 bases left in between. The CDR3: CASSLGLNGNTIYF. In DNA, the CDR3 is TGTGCCAGCAGCTTAGGCCTCAATGGAAACACCATATATTTT.

This clonotype was counted a few times. The CDR3 sequence: CASRRGDTGELFF. The CDR3 bases are TGTGCCAGCCGCAGGGGTGATACCGGGGAGCTGTTTTTT. The chain employs TRBV12-3 or TRBV12-4 and TRBJ2-2, with a tentative D call TRBD1 (6 bases). The V and J ends lost 8 bases and 5 bases respectively, with 12 bases between them. The CDR3 loop spans 13 amino acids.

This clonotype was recorded a few times. The V gene is TRBV6-1, the J gene TRBJ2-4, with no clear D. V was cut by 3 bases and J by 2 bases, with 14 bases left in between. The germline gives CDR1 MNHNS, CDR2 SASEGT. The CDR3 length is 16 residues. CDR3 loop: CASSEQGTRPKNIQYF. CDR3 DNA sequence: TGTGCCAGCAGTGAGCAAGGCACCAGACCCAAAAACATTCAGTACTTC.

This clonotype was picked up a small number of times. The chain carries TRBV19 and TRBJ2-3; D possibly matches TRBD1 or TRBD2 (6 bases each). Germline V lookup: CDR1 LNHDA, CDR2 SQIVND (reference sequence). Between the trimmed V and J ends, which lost 3 bases and 5 bases, there was a span of 18 bases. The CDR3 extends over 16 amino acids. DNA of the CDR3: TGTGCCAGTAGTATCGGGGGCCTTTTAGGAAAAGATACGCAGTATTTT. Encoded protein: CASSIGGLLGKDTQYF. The variable domain in full, with the rest retrieved from reference TRBV19 and TRBJ2-3, is DGGITQSPKYLFRKEGQNVTLSCEQNLNHDAMYWYRQDPGQGLRLIYYSQIVNDFQKGDIAEGYSVSREKKESFPLTVTSAQKNPTAFYLCASSIGGLLGKDTQYFGPGTRLTVL.

This clonotype was found many times. The rearrangement joins TRBV11-2 to TRBJ2-7; D is possibly TRBD1 or TRBD2 (5 bases each). The CDR3 is 15 amino acids. Trimming took 2 bases from V and 8 from J, leaving 19 bases between them. Germline values: CDR1 SGHAT, CDR2 FQNNGV. CDR3: CASSLQGTVGEQQYF. CDR3 sequence (DNA): TGTGCCAGCAGCTTACAGGGCACGGTGGGAGAACAGCAGTACTTC. The full variable domain, its missing parts supplied by reference TRBV11-2 and TRBJ2-7, is EAGVAQSPRYKIIEKRQSVAFWCNPISGHATLYWYQQILGQGPKLLIQFQNNGVVDDSQLPKDRFSAERLKGVDSTLKIQPAKLEDSAVYLCASSLQGTVGEQQYFGPGTRLTVT.

This clonotype was counted at least ten times. The V and J genes are TRBV7-8 and TRBJ2-7; TRBD2 might be the D (7 bases). The CDR3 has 16 residues. Trimming took 2 bases from V and 2 from J, leaving 16 bases between them. Germline V gene lookup returns CDR1 SGHVS and CDR2 FQNEAQ. CDR3 sequence reads: CASSLRGDYLTYEQYF. The CDR3 DNA sequence: TGTGCCAGCAGCTTAAGGGGGGACTACCTTACCTACGAGCAGTACTTC.

This clonotype has a count of ten or more. This chain joins TRBV6-1 and TRBJ2-5; TRBD2 matches 14 bases. Per the germline V gene, CDR1 is MNHNS and CDR2 is SASEGT. Trimming cost V 8 bases and J 5 bases; bases outside gene matches: 10. The CDR3 length is 16 residues. CDR3 region: CASATTSGRARETQYF. CDR3 nucleotide sequence: TGTGCCAGCGCCACGACTAGCGGGAGGGCCAGGGAGACCCAGTACTTC.

V gene TRBV29-1 combines with J gene TRBJ2-1; 13 bases match TRBD2. The germline gives CDR1 SQVTM, CDR2 ANQGSEA. V trimming: 6 bases; J trimming: 9 bases; junction bases outside the gene matches: 8. The CDR3 contains 14 residues. CDR3 sequence (DNA): TGCAGCGTGGGGGGACTAGCGGGACCCGGTGAGCAGTTCTTC. It encodes CSVGGLAGPGEQFF.

The CDR3 loop reads CASRTSGAPCDTQYF. CDR3 bases: TGTGCCAGCAGGACCTCGGGAGCACCCTGCGATACGCAGTATTTT. This sequence joins TRBV6-1 and TRBJ2-3, with a possible D match to TRBD2 (6 bases). Germline V CDR1 and CDR2: MNHNS, SASEGT. The V end lost 6 bases, the J end lost 6 bases, and 19 bases lay between the germline ends. CDR3 size: 15 residues.

The V and J genes are TRBV10-2 and TRBJ2-2, with D possibly matching TRBD2 (6 bases). CDR3 length: 15 residues. In germline, CDR1 is WSHSY, CDR2 SAAADI. V dropped 2 bases and J dropped 7 bases, with 14 bases sitting between them. The CDR3 sequence is CASSETWRDGGELFF. The CDR3 region has the DNA TGCGCCAGCAGTGAGACATGGCGGGATGGCGGGGAGCTGTTTTTT.

The chain employs TRBV7-2 and TRBJ2-1; maybe TRBD2 (7 bases). The germline V gene has CDR1 SGHTA and CDR2 FQGNSA. V lost 1 base and J lost 9, with 22 bases in between. The CDR3 runs to 17 residues. Written as DNA, the CDR3 is TGTGCCAGCAGCTTAGATTTGGCCCCGGGGGGCACGCGTGAGCAGTTCTTC. It encodes CASSLDLAPGGTREQFF.

The CDR3 region has the DNA TGCAGCGTTCTTGAGGATGGGACCATTCCCAATGAGCAGTTCTTC. It encodes CSVLEDGTIPNEQFF. The chain combines TRBV29-1 with TRBJ2-1, with D possibly being TRBD1 or TRBD2 (5 bases each). Trimming stripped 5 bases from V and 6 bases from J, with 20 bases between. Germline V gene sequence: CDR1 SQVTM, CDR2 ANQGSEA. The CDR3 spans 15 residues.

This clonotype was counted between two and nine times. The chain links TRBV13 to TRBJ1-1; 7 bases fit TRBD1. Trimming removed 5 bases from V and 4 bases from J; junction bases left unmatched: 10. Germline CDR1 PRHDT, CDR2 FYEKMQ (reference sequence). This CDR3 has 15 amino acids. CDR3 DNA sequence: TGTGCCAGCAGCGAGCAGACAGGGTTGGGCACTGAAGCTTTCTTT. This sequence encodes CASSEQTGLGTEAFF.

This clonotype was counted many times. The CDR3 nucleotides read TGTGCCAGCAGTTTATTCTCCTCCGGAGGGGGCTACACCTTC. Protein product: CASSLFSSGGGYTF. This chain uses TRBV27 with TRBJ1-2; D gene unclear. The V end was cut by 1 base, the J end by 8 bases, with 14 bases between. The germline V gene encodes CDR1 MNHEY and CDR2 SMNVEV (reference sequence). The CDR3 has 14 amino acids.

This clonotype was counted ten times or more. The chain combines TRBV15 with TRBJ1-1, with 8 bases that match TRBD1. The CDR3 loop spans 13 amino acids. Germline V gives CDR1 LNHNV, CDR2 YYDKDF (reference sequence). V trimming: 8 bases; J trimming: 2 bases; junction bases outside the gene matches: 4. This CDR3 reads CATSGTGNTEAFF. DNA of the CDR3: TGTGCCACCTCGGGGACAGGCAACACTGAAGCTTTCTTT.

This clonotype was observed many times. V gene TRBV6-4 combines with J gene TRBJ2-3; D gene unclear. This CDR3 contains 13 residues. V lost 2 bases, J lost 6 bases, and 9 bases lay in between. CDR1 and CDR2 (germline): MRHNA, SNTAGT. CDR3: CASSDTEIDTQYF. The DNA for the CDR3 is TGTGCCAGCAGTGACACAGAAATTGATACGCAGTATTTT.

The V and J genes are TRBV19 and TRBJ1-1; possibly TRBD1 for D (6 bases). The CDR3 extends over 14 amino acids. Germline V lookup: CDR1 LNHDA, CDR2 SQIVND (reference sequence). With 7 bases removed from V and 4 bases from J, the gap between germline ends came to 16 bases. The CDR3 here is CASNLGEGGTEAFF. The DNA for the CDR3 is TGTGCCAGTAACCTAGGGGAGGGGGGCACTGAAGCTTTCTTT. The full variable domain, rest sourced from reference TRBV19 and TRBJ1-1, is DGGITQSPKYLFRKEGQNVTLSCEQNLNHDAMYWYRQDPGQGLRLIYYSQIVNDFQKGDIAEGYSVSREKKESFPLTVTSAQKNPTAFYLCASNLGEGGTEAFFGQGTRLTVV.

The gene calls are TRBV20-1 and TRBJ2-1; weak D call: TRBD1 (7 bases). Germline V gene data show CDR1 as DFQATT and CDR2 as SNEGSKA (reference sequence). The CDR3 sequence is 14 residues long. Trimming removed 6 bases at V and 8 bases at J, with 20 bases between. CDR3 sequence reads: CSAQGVGSMDEQFF. The CDR3 nucleotides read TGCAGTGCCCAGGGGGTCGGGAGTATGGATGAGCAGTTCTTC.

This clonotype was observed a few times. The V call is TRBV30, the J call TRBJ2-5, with D perhaps TRBD1 or TRBD2 (5 bases each). Trimming pared 0 bases from V and 4 bases from J, leaving 18 bases between. CDR3 length equals 16 residues. In germline, CDR1 is GTSNPN, CDR2 SVGIG (reference sequence). Here the CDR3 DNA reads TGTGCCTGGAGTGTACGCGGAGGTGGACAACGAGAGACCCAGTACTTC. This sequence encodes CAWSVRGGGQRETQYF.

The sample holds many counts of this clonotype. Compared with germline, one end of the junction differs, possibly owing to a read error. The chain combines TRBV12-3 or TRBV12-4 with TRBJ2-5; D assignment may be TRBD1 or TRBD2 (5 bases each). The CDR3 runs 11 residues. The CDR3 DNA sequence: TGTGCCAGCAGTTTGCACCGGGACCCGGACTTC. The encoded protein is CASSLHRDPDF.

This clonotype came up many times. This chain uses TRBV2 with TRBJ2-5; possibly TRBD1 for D (6 bases). V lost 3 bases and J lost 5, with 16 bases in between. CDR3 length: 15 amino acids. Germline V gene lookup returns CDR1 SNHLY and CDR2 FYNNEI. CDR3 region: CASSDTTGAGETQYF. CDR3 DNA: TGTGCCAGCAGTGACACGACAGGAGCCGGGGAGACCCAGTACTTC.

V usage is TRBV12-3 or TRBV12-4 and J usage is TRBJ1-1, with 7 bases aligning to TRBD1. With V trimmed by 8 bases and J by 5 bases, 11 bases remained unmatched. This CDR3 region has 14 residues. The CDR3 sequence: CASGYTGVGTEAFF. CDR3 DNA sequence: TGTGCCAGCGGTTATACAGGGGTGGGGACTGAAGCTTTCTTT.